A single sample is the source of the 18 T cell receptor beta chains below, sequenced in a study of blood T cell repertoires in COVID-19. Method: immunoSEQ multiplex PCR; TCRdb's copy keeps in-frame clones and lacks some. The sample consists of 200,000 or so clones, 81% of them appearing once. Sequencing was carried out using peripheral blood. Source of these receptors: a woman older than 75 with COVID-19, enrolled during active disease.

The chain couples TRBV10-3 to TRBJ2-1; 9 bases fit TRBD1. Trimming at V came to 7 bases and at J to 3 bases, leaving 4 bases not matched to a gene. This CDR3 contains 14 residues. CDR1 is ENHRY, CDR2 SYGVKD, per germline. CDR3: CAIKGTGSYNEQFF. The CDR3 DNA sequence: TGTGCCATCAAAGGGACAGGGAGCTACAATGAGCAGTTCTTC.

The chain has TRBV4-1 and TRBJ2-1; tentative D call: TRBD2 (6 bases). The CDR3 length is 14 residues. CDR1 and CDR2 from the germline V gene are MGHRA and YSYEKL. V shed 3 bases and J shed 9 bases, with 15 bases lying between them. The CDR3 sequence is CASSHPTSPREQFF. CDR3 coding DNA: TGCGCCAGCAGCCACCCGACTAGTCCGCGTGAGCAGTTCTTC.

The chain carries TRBV5-1 and TRBJ2-7; 9 positions agree with TRBD1. The CDR3 loop spans 15 amino acids. The ends lost 2 bases at V and 0 bases at J; junction bases unmatched: 3. Germline-derived CDR1 and CDR2 are SGHRS and YFSETQ. DNA for the CDR3: TGCGCCAGCAGCTTCTCGACAGGGGGCTCCTACGAGCAGTACTTC. Encoded protein: CASSFSTGGSYEQYF.

The sample holds one count of this clone. CDR3 sequence: CSVEVGLGRGNTEAFF. The DNA for the CDR3 is TGCAGCGTTGAAGTCGGTCTGGGCAGGGGAAACACTGAAGCTTTCTTT. The chain employs TRBV29-1 and TRBJ1-1; a weak D match, TRBD1 (6 bases). This CDR3 is 16 amino acids long. Germline V gives CDR1 SQVTM, CDR2 ANQGSEA. The ends were cut back, 1 base at V and 2 bases at J, with 17 bases in the middle.

The CDR3 sequence is CASSQEAHYYVGANVLTF. The CDR3 region has the DNA TGTGCCAGCAGCCAAGAAGCTCATTATTACGTGGGGGCCAACGTCCTGACTTTC. V and J are TRBV14 and TRBJ2-6; unclear D gene. Trimming left V 0 bases short and J 4 bases short, with 16 bases between. This CDR3 is 18 amino acids long. CDR1 SGHDN and CDR2 FVKESK come from the germline V gene.

The rearrangement links TRBV5-4 to TRBJ2-2, with no clear D. V was trimmed by 2 bases and J by 4 bases, leaving 12 bases between them. This CDR3 is 15 amino acids long. Germline V gene lookup returns CDR1 SGHNT and CDR2 YYREEE (reference sequence). Here the CDR3 reads CASSFDPSGTGELFF. CDR3 sequence (DNA): TGTGCCAGCAGCTTTGATCCCTCCGGCACCGGGGAGCTGTTTTTT. The full variable domain, in which reference TRBV5-4 and TRBJ2-2 provide the parts outside the CDR3, is ETGVTQSPTHLIKTRGQQVTLRCSSQSGHNTVSWYQQALGQGPQFIFQYYREEENGRGNFPPRFSGLQFPNYSSELNVNALELDDSALYLCASSFDPSGTGELFFGEGSRLTVL.

The chain joins TRBV30 to TRBJ2-5; D ambiguous. Germline V lookup: CDR1 GTSNPN, CDR2 SVGIG (reference sequence). Trimming stripped 2 bases from V and 3 bases from J, with 4 bases between. The CDR3 has 11 amino acids. The CDR3 DNA reads as TGTGCCTGGAGTATCAAAGAGACCCAGTACTTC. Amino acids: CAWSIKETQYF.

For the CDR3, the DNA is TGTGCCAGCAGCTTGGGACTAGCGGGAGGAGTTGAGCAGTTCTTC. This gives the protein CASSLGLAGGVEQFF. V is TRBV11-3 and J is TRBJ2-1; the match to TRBD2 covers 15 bases. The CDR3 is 15 residues long. Trimming at V came to 3 bases and at J to 9 bases, leaving 3 bases not matched to a gene. Per the germline V gene, CDR1 is SGHNT and CDR2 is YENEEA.

The rearrangement uses TRBV19 and TRBJ2-3; 7 nucleotides line up with TRBD1. J lost 2 bases, V lost 5 bases, and 10 bases had no gene match. This CDR3 is built from 16 residues. Germline CDR1 reads LNHDA; CDR2 reads SQIVND (reference sequence). The CDR3 DNA reads as TGTGCCAGTAGTGCGAACAGGGGACGGACCACAGATACGCAGTATTTT. It encodes CASSANRGRTTDTQYF.

V is TRBV7-9 and J is TRBJ1-2, with 8 bases matching TRBD1. The CDR3 is 13 amino acids. The germline gives CDR1 SEHNR, CDR2 FQNEAQ (reference sequence). With 4 bases clipped from V and 8 bases from J, the junction kept 6 bases outside the gene matches. This chain's CDR3 is CASSSDRGLGYTF. As DNA, the CDR3 is TGTGCCAGCAGCTCCGACAGGGGACTAGGCTACACCTTC.

The chain recombines TRBV5-4 with TRBJ1-1; 10 bases align to TRBD1. Germline lookup yields CDR1 SGHNT and CDR2 YYREEE (reference sequence). CDR3 length: 15 amino acids. Losses at the gene ends were 0 bases for V and 3 bases for J; bases not matched to a gene: 2. The CDR3 reads CASSLGQGAYTEAFF. The CDR3 DNA follows: TGTGCCAGCAGCTTGGGACAGGGGGCTTACACTGAAGCTTTCTTT.

The chain has TRBV5-1 and TRBJ2-7, with 7 bases aligning to TRBD2. After removal of 0 bases from V and 7 bases from J, the junction contained 7 bases not matched to a gene. Germline loops: CDR1 SGHRS, CDR2 YFSETQ. CDR3 length: 14 residues. CDR3 DNA sequence: TGCGCCAGCAGCTTGGCGGGAGGCCCGACGGAGCAGTACTTC. It encodes CASSLAGGPTEQYF. Based on the CDR3 plus reference TRBV5-1 and TRBJ2-7, the full variable domain is KAGVTQTPRYLIKTRGQQVTLSCSPISGHRSVSWYQQTPGQGLQFLFEYFSETQRNKGNFPGRFSGRQFSNSRSEMNVSTLELGDSALYLCASSLAGGPTEQYFGPGTRLTVT.

The chain joins TRBV5-6 to TRBJ2-1; D is uncertain. The CDR3 covers 12 residues. Trimming took 0 bases from V and 8 from J, leaving 6 bases between them. The germline gives CDR1 SGHDT, CDR2 YYEEEE. As DNA, the CDR3 is TGTGCCAGCAGCTTGGTCGGGTATGAGCAGTTCTTC. It specifies CASSLVGYEQFF.

The rearrangement uses TRBV19 and TRBJ2-7; D may be TRBD2 (6 bases). The CDR3 is made up of 17 amino acids. Trimming took off 5 bases at V and 0 bases at J, with 20 bases between the two ends. Germline values: CDR1 LNHDA, CDR2 SQIVND (reference sequence). CDR3 protein: CASSSKRRAGTSYEQYF. CDR3 DNA: TGTGCCAGTAGTTCAAAGCGGCGAGCGGGTACCTCCTACGAGCAGTACTTC.

The genes are TRBV7-9 and TRBJ1-5; D may be TRBD1 (6 bases). The CDR3 extends over 13 amino acids. Germline CDR1 SEHNR, CDR2 FQNEAQ (reference sequence). Trimming stripped 3 bases from V and 5 bases from J, with 8 bases between. CDR3 amino acids: CASSFAGDQPQHF. The CDR3 coding sequence is TGTGCCAGCAGCTTTGCAGGGGATCAGCCCCAGCATTTT.

The V gene is TRBV3-1 (or the pseudogene TRBV3-2), the J gene TRBJ2-5, with 7 nucleotides matching TRBD2. CDR1 LGHDT and CDR2 YNNKEL come from the germline V gene (reference sequence). The CDR3 runs 17 residues. Trimming took 1 base from V and 4 from J; bases not matched to a gene: 12. CDR3 amino acids: CASSQARFAGAGETQYF. For the CDR3, the DNA is TGTGCCAGCAGCCAAGCCAGATTCGCGGGAGCGGGAGAGACCCAGTACTTC.

V gene TRBV12-3 or TRBV12-4 combines with J gene TRBJ2-2; D remains unclear. The ends were cut back, 6 bases at V and 7 bases at J, with 3 bases in the middle. This CDR3 has 10 residues. The CDR3 bases are TGTGCCAGCAGCATCGGGGAGCTGTTTTTT. Encoded protein: CASSIGELFF.

The chain employs TRBV4-2 and TRBJ1-6, with D perhaps TRBD1 (6 bases). Trimming took 0 bases from V and 0 from J, leaving 12 bases between them. This CDR3 is built from 18 residues. The germline CDR1 and CDR2 sequences are LGHNA and YNFKEQ. The CDR3 nucleotides read TGTGCCAGCAGCCAAGAAGGGGGGGTTAGCTCCTATAATTCACCCCTCCACTTT. Translated, it gives CASSQEGGVSSYNSPLHF.